This T cell receptor (beta chain) derives from a study of blood T cell repertoires in COVID-19 (dated by TCRdb to 2018 to 2021). About the investigation overall: Collaborator samples came from the United States, Italy and Spain and covered acute and convalescent phases of COVID-19. Where available, HLA class I and class II types were obtained from metadata supplied by the sample provider rather than from assay-based typing. The dataset comprised deeply sampled blood TCRbeta repertoires from subjects exposed to, actively infected with, or recovered from COVID-19. The repertoires were released in a freely available public database meant as a resource for research on the immune response to SARS-CoV-2. The samples were drawn from the first 160 participants of the ongoing ImmuneRACE study and from 950 to 1,500 subjects provided by 6 global collaborators. A de-identified subject ID, COVID-19 status, age in years and sex were almost always included in the sample metadata. The material from the prospective study consisted of cDNA or gDNA derived from T cells, B-cell-depleted T cells, or PBMCs. What the work shows at the level of the full study, not this receptor alone: How much clinical and demographic metadata was included differed by source and by participant, and the metadata was provided uncurated.

The immunoSEQ Assay, a bias-controlled multiplex PCR, was used to amplify TCRbeta CDR3 regions from genomic DNA. As for the authors' bioinformatics: The number of nucleated cells in each sample was estimated by amplification of reference gene primers within the assay. To quantify the absolute abundance of each unique TCRbeta CDR3 rearrangement, sequence reads were collapsed and filtered. Productive Simpson clonality was computed per sample as the square root of Simpson's diversity index over productive rearrangements. TCRdb retrieved this table from immuneACCESS and kept in-frame rearrangements only. Not all clones are present; in checked studies, unresolved V genes account for under half, and no reason is known for the remainder. That table is the source of V, J and clone size, and D and trimming were worked out from the DNA. The sample table contains over 200,000 clones; only one count was recorded for about nine tenths of them. Around 6.5% of the sample goes to the ten largest clones.

Each collaborating institution followed its own protocols to collect whole blood in K2EDTA tubes. For TCRbeta analysis, collaborators shipped samples in one of three forms: frozen whole blood, isolated PBMCs, or DNA extracted from either of those sample types. With regard to this clone: The antigen it recognizes is unknown. No much larger clone exists at a distance of one base, and base qualities are not known.

The CDR3, from cysteine to valine, totals 16 residues. Solely the CDR3 DNA is kept, with 48 bases framed from the first base. The junction carries 16 bases between V and J, which are trimmed by 2 bases and 2 bases respectively. Based on the germline V gene, the CDR1 and CDR2 sequences are SGHTA and FQGNSA. The V and J segments used are TRBV7-2 and TRBJ2-7; a weak D assignment points to TRBD1 (6 bases agree). Source material: peripheral blood. This receptor was identified in a man older than 75 with acute or convalescent COVID-19. The CDR3 here reads CASSLTVTGSAYEQYV. The sequenced DNA: TGTGCCAGCAGCTTAACAGTCACAGGGTCCGCCTACGAGCAGTACGTC.